These 30 T cell receptor beta chains were all obtained from the same sample, sequenced in a study of shared clonotypes between healthy human individuals. This table comes from immunoSEQ multiplex PCR, and its TCRdb copy is limited to in-frame clones, with some not included. Of hundreds of thousands of clones listed, 97% were seen once; the top ten hold about 0.06%. Sequenced input: naive CD4+ T cells sorted from blood. The subset here: CD45RA+ positively selected. The source of these receptors is a woman younger than 45 in good health.

This chain joins TRBV11-2 and TRBJ2-2; D is ambiguous. Germline V lookup: CDR1 SGHAT, CDR2 FQNNGV. Trimming took 4 bases from V and 7 from J, leaving 10 bases between them. The CDR3 runs to 13 residues. The CDR3 sequence is CASSSLVYGELFF. The DNA of the CDR3 is TGTGCCAGCAGCTCACTGGTCTACGGGGAGCTGTTTTTT.

The chain links TRBV27 to TRBJ1-2; tentatively, D is TRBD1 (6 bases). V lost 9 bases and J lost 1, with 15 bases in between. Germline V gives CDR1 MNHEY, CDR2 SMNVEV (reference sequence). This CDR3 spans 14 amino acids. In nucleotides, the CDR3 is TGTGCCAGTAAACGCGGGACACTTAACTATGGCTACACCTTC. It translates to CASKRGTLNYGYTF.

The V call is TRBV5-1, the J call TRBJ1-1, with TRBD1 as a possible D gene (5 bases). The CDR3 runs to 15 residues. Germline V gene sequence: CDR1 SGHRS, CDR2 YFSETQ. Deletions cut 4 bases from V and 6 bases from J, with 19 bases between. The CDR3 loop reads CASSTYGGGVPEAFF. In nucleotides, the CDR3 is TGCGCCAGCAGCACCTATGGTGGGGGGGTGCCTGAAGCTTTCTTT.

The chain is built from TRBV7-9 and TRBJ1-1; D remains ambiguous. Germline V lookup: CDR1 SEHNR, CDR2 FQNEAQ (reference sequence). The length of the CDR3 is 12 residues. Trimming pared 5 bases from V and 8 bases from J, leaving 12 bases between. DNA for the CDR3: TGTGCCAGCAGCGCCGGACCGAGCGAAGCTTTCTTT. Its protein is CASSAGPSEAFF.

The chain joins TRBV19 to TRBJ2-7; D remains unclear. This CDR3 is built from 18 residues. The V end was cut by 6 bases, the J end by 6 bases, with 30 bases between. Germline values: CDR1 LNHDA, CDR2 SQIVND (reference sequence). Written as DNA, the CDR3 is TGTGCCAGTAGCCCCGCAGGCCAGGTGAATAGAGTACGCGGCGAGCAGTACTTC. This gives the protein CASSPAGQVNRVRGEQYF.

This clone is a singleton in its sample. The chain combines TRBV18 with TRBJ2-3; D possibly corresponds to TRBD2 (5 bases). Trimming removed 3 bases from V and 3 bases from J, with 22 bases in between. The germline gives CDR1 KGHSH, CDR2 LQKENI. The CDR3 consists of 18 residues. Here the CDR3 DNA reads TGTGCCAGCTCACCCAGAGGAGGTGGTTGGTCGGAAACAGATACGCAGTATTTT. This encodes CASSPRGGGWSETDTQYF. The full variable domain, rest sourced from reference TRBV18 and TRBJ2-3, is NAGVMQNPRHLVRRRGQEARLRCSPMKGHSHVYWYRQLPEEGLKFMVYLQKENIIDESGMPKERFSAEFPKEGPSILRIQQVVRGDSAAYFCASSPRGGGWSETDTQYFGPGTRLTVL.

The V gene is TRBV5-1, the J gene TRBJ1-1, with D possibly TRBD1 on 5 matching bases. With 0 bases removed from V and 4 bases from J, the gap between germline ends came to 13 bases. This CDR3 comprises 15 residues. CDR1 and CDR2 (germline): SGHRS, YFSETQ. CDR3 sequence reads: CASSLVQGGSTEAFF. CDR3 bases: TGCGCCAGCAGCTTGGTGCAGGGAGGAAGCACTGAAGCTTTCTTT.

The J gene is TRBJ2-7, the V gene TRBV4-2; tentatively, D is TRBD1 (6 bases). V lost 1 base, J lost 0 bases, and 10 bases lay in between. Germline assignment: CDR1 LGHNA and CDR2 YNFKEQ. This CDR3 is built from 15 residues. CDR3 bases: TGTGCCAGCAGCCAAGCCCGGGACAACTCCTACGAGCAGTACTTC. This translates into CASSQARDNSYEQYF.

The chain is built from TRBV4-2 and TRBJ2-2; D unclear. Deletions cut 4 bases from V and 4 bases from J, with 19 bases between. The germline gives CDR1 LGHNA, CDR2 YNFKEQ. This CDR3 has 17 amino acids. The CDR3 protein is CASSPLSNSRFTGELFF. The CDR3 DNA reads as TGTGCCAGCAGCCCTTTAAGTAACTCTAGGTTCACCGGGGAGCTGTTTTTT.

The chain employs TRBV6-6 and TRBJ1-3; D ambiguous. In germline, CDR1 is MNHNY, CDR2 SVGAGI (reference sequence). The ends were cut back, 8 bases at V and 0 bases at J, with 14 bases in the middle. There are 15 residues in the CDR3. The CDR3 DNA reads TGTGCCAGCGGACGGACCGACCTCTCTGGAAACACCATATATTTT. Protein sequence: CASGRTDLSGNTIYF.

V is TRBV6-5 and J is TRBJ2-2; 8 nucleotides align to TRBD1. The CDR3 is made up of 15 amino acids. Germline-derived CDR1 and CDR2 are MNHEY and SVGAGI. V lost 6 bases and J lost 0; bases outside the gene matches: 3. Here the CDR3 reads CASRTDRANTGELFF. The CDR3 DNA is TGTGCCAGCAGAACGGACAGGGCGAACACCGGGGAGCTGTTTTTT.

The CDR3 DNA follows: TGTGCCAGCAGTTCAGGCTCTTGGGAGCAGTACTTC. This translates into CASSSGSWEQYF. This chain links TRBV28 with TRBJ2-5; maybe TRBD2 (5 bases). The CDR3 is made up of 12 amino acids. The V gene lost 4 bases and the J gene lost 11 bases, with 14 bases spanning the gap. Looked up from germline, CDR1 is MDHEN and CDR2 is SYDVKM.

This chain joins TRBV2 and TRBJ2-5, with 12 bases fitting TRBD1. The germline V gene encodes CDR1 SNHLY and CDR2 FYNNEI. J was trimmed by 11 bases and V by 2 bases; bases with no gene match: 12. CDR3 length: 16 amino acids. The CDR3 region is CASSEYRWDRGLEQYF. Here the CDR3 DNA reads TGTGCCAGCAGTGAATATCGGTGGGACAGGGGGCTTGAGCAGTACTTC.

V is TRBV28 and J is TRBJ2-3; 15 bases line up with TRBD2. Germline V CDR1 and CDR2: MDHEN, SYDVKM. The CDR3 extends over 19 amino acids. Trimming at V came to 8 bases and at J to 0 bases, leaving 12 bases not matched to a gene. The CDR3 region has the DNA TGTGCCAGCCCCCCGGCCCGGACTAGCGGGAGGGTAAGCACAGATACGCAGTATTTT. Translating gives CASPPARTSGRVSTDTQYF.

The chain employs TRBV18 and TRBJ1-2, with 7 bases matching TRBD1. Losses at the gene ends were 3 bases for V and 5 bases for J; bases not matched to a gene: 6. Germline V gene sequence: CDR1 KGHSH, CDR2 LQKENI. This CDR3 has 14 residues. As DNA, the CDR3 is TGTGCCAGCTCACCCATGGGACAGAATTATGGCTACACCTTC. It codes for CASSPMGQNYGYTF. Full variable domain (outside the CDR3, taken from reference TRBV18 and TRBJ1-2): NAGVMQNPRHLVRRRGQEARLRCSPMKGHSHVYWYRQLPEEGLKFMVYLQKENIIDESGMPKERFSAEFPKEGPSILRIQQVVRGDSAAYFCASSPMGQNYGYTFGSGTRLTVV.

This clone was observed a handful of times. The chain carries TRBV6-1 and TRBJ2-7; 9 bases align to TRBD2. The V segment lost 5 bases and the J segment 2 bases; nucleotides outside the gene matches: 10. The germline V gene encodes CDR1 MNHNS and CDR2 SASEGT. The CDR3 loop spans 16 amino acids. DNA for the CDR3: TGTGCCAGCAGTCAAGAGGCGGGAGGGCCCCCCTACGAGCAGTACTTC. Translation: CASSQEAGGPPYEQYF.

J is TRBJ2-5 and V is TRBV18, with a weak D call TRBD1 (5 bases). The CDR3 is 15 amino acids. Trimming pared 4 bases from V and 1 base from J, leaving 13 bases between. CDR1 and CDR2 (germline): KGHSH, LQKENI. The chain's CDR3 is CASSQRQWGQETQYF. DNA of the CDR3: TGTGCCAGCTCACAACGACAGTGGGGCCAAGAGACCCAGTACTTC.

The chain recombines TRBV28 with TRBJ2-5; TRBD1 or TRBD2 may be the D gene (5 bases each). The germline CDR1 and CDR2 sequences are MDHEN and SYDVKM. V was pared by 7 bases and J by 7 bases, with 19 bases between. The CDR3 covers 14 residues. The CDR3 region is CASTTERDGGTQYF. The CDR3 nucleotides are TGTGCCAGCACTACGGAGCGCGATGGGGGGACCCAGTACTTC.

This chain links TRBV10-1 with TRBJ2-3; 7 nucleotides match TRBD2. The CDR3 totals 15 residues. The V gene end was trimmed by 6 bases and the J gene end by 3 bases; junction bases not matched to a gene: 9. Germline V gene sequence: CDR1 WNHNN, CDR2 SYGVQD (reference sequence). CDR3 in DNA: TGCGCCAGCAGCCCTAGCGGACCTACGACAGATACGCAGTATTTT. This sequence encodes CASSPSGPTTDTQYF.

The rearrangement joins TRBV6-1 to TRBJ2-1; tentatively, D is TRBD2 (5 bases). The CDR3 has 16 residues. Per germline, CDR1 MNHNS and CDR2 SASEGT. The V end was cut by 3 bases, the J end by 6 bases, with 18 bases between. The CDR3 sequence is CASSDHPTLAVNEQFF. The DNA for the CDR3 is TGTGCCAGCAGTGACCACCCGACGCTAGCTGTCAATGAGCAGTTCTTC.

Of note for this clone: Other DNA sequences in this sample translate to the same CDR3. This rearrangement joins TRBV28 to TRBJ2-7; 11 nucleotides line up with TRBD2. Germline V gene sequence: CDR1 MDHEN, CDR2 SYDVKM. The CDR3 is 14 amino acids. V shed 6 bases, J shed 2 bases, and the junction held 3 bases outside the gene matches. CDR3 residues: CASRGTSGTYEQYF. The CDR3 coding sequence is TGTGCCAGCAGGGGGACTAGCGGAACCTACGAGCAGTACTTC. Full variable domain (rest looked up from reference TRBV28 and TRBJ2-7): DVKVTQSSRYLVKRTGEKVFLECVQDMDHENMFWYRQDPGLGLRLIYFSYDVKMKEKGDIPEGYSVSREKKERFSLILESASTNQTSMYLCASRGTSGTYEQYFGPGTRLTVT.

The genes are TRBV10-1 and TRBJ2-2; D is undetermined. CDR3 size: 11 residues. Germline CDR1 is WNHNN and CDR2 is SYGVQD (reference sequence). Trimming left V 8 bases short and J 2 bases short, with 3 bases between. CDR3 amino acids: CASSNTGELFF. The CDR3 DNA sequence: TGCGCCAGCTCCAACACCGGGGAGCTGTTTTTT.

The chain joins TRBV4-2 to TRBJ2-5, with no clear D. TRBJ2-7 explains the end of the DNA better; the J call may be wrong. The germline gives CDR1 LGHNA, CDR2 YNFKEQ. This CDR3 has 12 amino acids. Here the CDR3 reads CASSQERYEQYF. The CDR3 coding sequence is TGTGCCAGCAGCCAAGAGAGGTACGAGCAGTACTTC.

The CDR3 sequence is CASSLGSKNIQYF. The CDR3 DNA is TGTGCCAGCAGTTTAGGATCCAAAAACATTCAGTACTTC. V is TRBV28 and J is TRBJ2-4, with D hard to call. The CDR3 totals 13 residues. V lost 2 bases and J 2 bases, leaving 4 bases between the germline ends. Germline CDR1 is MDHEN and CDR2 is SYDVKM.

DNA of the CDR3: TGTGCCAGCAGCCGGCTAGCGGGATACACCGGGGAGCTGTTTTTT. As protein: CASSRLAGYTGELFF. The rearrangement joins TRBV7-9 to TRBJ2-2, with 9 bases identical to TRBD2. The V segment lost 5 bases and the J segment 3 bases; nucleotides outside the gene matches: 4. Germline V CDR1 and CDR2: SEHNR, FQNEAQ (reference sequence). This CDR3 has 15 amino acids.

This sequence joins TRBV7-3 and TRBJ2-1, with D perhaps TRBD1 (6 bases). Germline CDR1 SGHTA, CDR2 FQGTGA. This CDR3 has 15 residues. V lost 1 base to trimming and J lost 2 bases, with 9 bases between them. The CDR3 region has the DNA TGTGCCAGCAGCTTAAGACAGGCCGCCTACAATGAGCAGTTCTTC. Its translation: CASSLRQAAYNEQFF.

The chain couples TRBV2 to TRBJ2-7, with D maybe TRBD1 (6 bases). The V gene lost 5 bases and the J gene lost 2 bases, with 19 bases spanning the gap. Germline V CDR1 and CDR2: SNHLY, FYNNEI. The CDR3 runs to 16 residues. CDR3: CASSQFSTGNAYEQYF. The CDR3, as DNA: TGTGCCAGCAGTCAATTTAGTACAGGGAACGCCTACGAGCAGTACTTC.

The rearrangement links TRBV5-1 to TRBJ2-5, with a possible D match to TRBD1 (7 bases). The CDR3 is made up of 14 amino acids. Trimming left V 4 bases short and J 4 bases short, with 14 bases between. Germline V gives CDR1 SGHRS, CDR2 YFSETQ. The CDR3 sequence: CASSAGRQGETQYF. CDR3 DNA sequence: TGCGCCAGCAGCGCGGGAAGACAGGGAGAGACCCAGTACTTC.

J is TRBJ1-2 and V is TRBV5-5; no reliable D call. CDR3 length equals 15 residues. Germline lookup yields CDR1 SGHKS and CDR2 YYEKEE (reference sequence). V shed 2 bases and J shed 4 bases, with 15 bases lying between them. DNA of the CDR3: TGTGCCAGCAGCTTATTCGGACGGGCCTTCTATGGCTACACCTTC. It encodes CASSLFGRAFYGYTF.

Of note for this clone: Different DNA sequences within this sample yield the same CDR3. The chain has TRBV18 and TRBJ1-5; unclear D gene. Deletions cut 3 bases from V and 0 bases from J, with 3 bases between. The germline gives CDR1 KGHSH, CDR2 LQKENI. This CDR3 is built from 13 residues. The CDR3 is CASSPHSNQPQHF. The CDR3 DNA follows: TGTGCCAGCTCACCGCATAGCAATCAGCCCCAGCATTTT.